A selection of T cell receptor beta chains follows, all from one sample in a study of shared clonotypes between healthy human individuals. The table came from immunoSEQ multiplex PCR; TCRdb's copy has only in-frame clones and leaves some out. Of approximately 2,000,000 clones in the sample, just over 90% are singletons; the top ten hold over 1.5%. The specimen sequenced was naive CD8+ T cells from PBMCs. All receptors come from a man aged 18-30 years in good health. Some clones in this sample may be carry-over from other donors' samples. Both conserved end residues are part of each CDR3. Each record gives: J gene, D gene, clone size, V gene, CDR3 protein, CDR3 DNA. D genes are given only for firm matches. For some rows the clone size is stated as once, few or many, or as a class when expanded; others skip it.

TRBJ2-7 - - TRBV11-2 CASSLVDEQYF TGTGCCAGCAGCTTAGTAGACGAGCAGTACTTC
TRBJ1-2 - - TRBV6-5 CASSSLQGRDGYGYTF TGTGCCAGCAGTTCCCTCCAGGGCCGAGACGGATATGGCTACACCTTC
TRBJ2-5 TRBD2 - TRBV4-2 CASSQVGRHEREWETQYF TGTGCCAGCAGCCAAGTCGGTCGGCACGAGCGGGAGTGGGAGACCCAGTACTTC
TRBJ2-7 TRBD1 - TRBV7-7 CASSSGTGNYEQYF TGTGCCAGCAGCTCCGGGACAGGGAACTACGAGCAGTACTTC
TRBJ1-1 TRBD1 - TRBV19 CASSVTGAGNTEAFF TGTGCCAGTAGTGTAACAGGGGCTGGGAACACTGAAGCTTTCTTT
TRBJ2-1 - - TRBV5-1 CASSLVGGDISYNEQFF TGCGCCAGCAGCTTGGTAGGGGGGGATATCTCCTACAATGAGCAGTTCTTC
TRBJ1-1 TRBD1 - TRBV27 CASSLGGQANTEAFF TGTGCCAGCAGTTTAGGGGGACAGGCGAACACTGAAGCTTTCTTT
TRBJ2-7 - - TRBV29-1 CSVRDAGYEQYF TGCAGCGTCAGGGACGCTGGCTACGAGCAGTACTTC
TRBJ2-7 TRBD2 - TRBV11-2 CASSLEAGGPYEQYF TGTGCCAGCAGCTTAGAGGCGGGAGGGCCTTACGAGCAGTACTTC
TRBJ1-1 - - TRBV6-4 CASSDGQSEAFF TGTGCCAGCAGTGACGGACAGTCTGAAGCTTTCTTT
TRBJ2-7 TRBD1 - TRBV7-9 CASSWGQGPYEQYF TGTGCCAGCAGCTGGGGACAGGGCCCCTACGAGCAGTACTTC
TRBJ2-7 - - TRBV7-9 CASSLGVGANYEQYF TGTGCCAGCAGCTTAGGGGTGGGGGCTAACTACGAGCAGTACTTC
TRBJ2-3 TRBD1 - TRBV25-1 CASSESQTGGPDTQYF TGTGCCAGCAGTGAATCACAGACAGGGGGCCCAGATACGCAGTATTTT
TRBJ2-1 TRBD2 - TRBV27 CASSHGTSGRNEQFF TGTGCCAGCAGCCATGGGACTAGCGGAAGGAATGAGCAGTTCTTC
TRBJ1-1 - - TRBV21-1 CASKERLGARGAFF TGTGCCAGCAAAGAACGCCTAGGGGCCAGGGGAGCTTTCTTT
TRBJ2-2 TRBD2 - TRBV9 CASSEVAGHTGELFF TGTGCCAGCAGTGAAGTAGCGGGGCACACCGGGGAGCTGTTTTTT
TRBJ2-3 TRBD2 - TRBV5-8 CASTKAGDQWPAATQYF TGTGCCAGCACCAAAGCGGGAGATCAATGGCCCGCCGCTACGCAGTATTTT
TRBJ1-5 - - TRBV27 CASSLFPSNQPQHF TGTGCCAGCAGTTTATTCCCAAGCAATCAGCCCCAGCATTTT
TRBJ2-7 - - TRBV14 CASSQNYEQYF TGTGCCAGCAGCCAGAACTACGAGCAGTACTTC
TRBJ1-1 - - TRBV28 CASSRGSPEAFF TGTGCCAGCAGTAGGGGTAGCCCTGAAGCTTTCTTT
TRBJ2-7 - once TRBV15 CATSRTRTYEQYF TGTGCCACCAGCCGTACTAGGACCTACGAGCAGTACTTC
TRBJ2-1 - - TRBV19 CASMGSYNEQFF TGTGCCAGTATGGGCAGCTACAATGAGCAGTTCTTC
TRBJ2-7 - once TRBV6-5 CASRADTEQYF TGTGCCAGCAGGGCGGACACAGAGCAGTACTTC
TRBJ2-7 - - TRBV7-2 CASSRLVGAPYEQYF TGTGCCAGCAGCCGACTGGTGGGAGCTCCCTACGAGCAGTACTTC
TRBJ2-1 TRBD2 once TRBV15 CATSTLTLTSGRARSYNEQFF TGTGCCACCAGCACACTTACCTTGACTAGCGGGAGGGCTCGCTCCTACAATGAGCAGTTCTTC
TRBJ2-7 TRBD2 - TRBV4-3 CASSQRLAGGSSYEQYF TGCGCCAGCAGCCAGAGGCTAGCGGGAGGGTCTTCTTACGAGCAGTACTTC
TRBJ2-7 - - TRBV27 CASSFLSYEQYF TGTGCCAGCAGTTTCCTTTCCTACGAGCAGTACTTC
TRBJ1-5 - - TRBV18 CASSPAKRGTQPQHF TGTGCCAGCTCACCTGCGAAGCGGGGGACTCAGCCCCAGCATTTT
TRBJ1-2 TRBD1 - TRBV19 CASSPDRSNGYTF TGTGCCAGTAGCCCGGACAGGTCCAATGGCTACACCTTC
TRBJ1-5 TRBD1 - TRBV9 CASSPGQGGNQPQHF TGTGCCAGCAGCCCCGGACAGGGGGGGAATCAGCCCCAGCATTTT
TRBJ2-7 TRBD1 once TRBV4-1 CASRLRDRGDYEQYF TGCGCCAGCAGACTCCGGGACAGGGGGGACTACGAGCAGTACTTC
TRBJ2-7 - - TRBV19 CASSIEDGYEQYF TGTGCCAGTAGTATAGAGGACGGGTACGAGCAGTACTTC